These T cell receptor beta chains were read from a single sample in a study of blood T cell repertoires in COVID-19. The assay was immunoSEQ multiplex PCR, and TCRdb's table has in-frame clones only and misses some. This table has 200,000 or so clones, approximately 80% appearing once. Source material: peripheral blood. These receptors all stem from a human donor in a cohort sampled during active COVID-19. CDR3s include the opening cysteine and the closing phenylalanine or tryptophan. The order of the fields is clone size, V gene, D gene, CDR3 length, J gene, CDR3 protein, CDR3 DNA. A D gene is named only where the DNA matches it firmly. Clone size appears in some rows only: once, few, many, or a class for an expanded clone.

size: once; V: TRBV19; D: TRBD2; length: 16; J: TRBJ2-1; CDR3: CASTGTSGGMYNEQFF; DNA: TGTGCCAGTACAGGGACTAGCGGGGGGATGTACAATGAGCAGTTCTTC
size: -; V: TRBV5-8; D: -; length: 14; J: TRBJ1-1; CDR3: CASSLQGMNTEAFF; DNA: TGTGCCAGCAGCTTGCAGGGAATGAACACTGAAGCTTTCTTT
size: -; V: TRBV6-6; D: -; length: 14; J: TRBJ2-5; CDR3: CASSSASGWETQYF; DNA: TGTGCCAGCAGTTCAGCGTCCGGGTGGGAGACCCAGTACTTC
size: -; V: TRBV3-1/TRBV3-2; D: -; length: 14; J: TRBJ2-2; CDR3: CASSQNRGTGELFF; DNA: TGTGCCAGCAGCCAAAACCGGGGGACCGGGGAGCTGTTTTTT
size: -; V: TRBV28; D: TRBD2; length: 15; J: TRBJ2-1; CDR3: CASRRTSGRLNEQFF; DNA: TGTGCCAGCAGAAGGACTAGCGGGAGGTTAAATGAGCAGTTCTTC
size: -; V: TRBV6-5; D: TRBD1; length: 13; J: TRBJ1-2; CDR3: CASRTGGTDGYTF; DNA: TGTGCCAGCAGGACAGGGGGAACGGATGGCTACACCTTC
size: -; V: TRBV5-1; D: -; length: 12; J: TRBJ2-2; CDR3: CASSLNREELFF; DNA: TGCGCCAGCAGCTTGAACAGAGAGGAGCTGTTTTTT
size: once; V: TRBV6-1; D: -; length: 14; J: TRBJ2-3; CDR3: CASSEDPTGSTQYF; DNA: TGTGCCAGCAGTGAAGACCCGACGGGGTCAACGCAGTATTTT
size: -; V: TRBV3-1/TRBV3-2; D: -; length: 15; J: TRBJ2-2; CDR3: CASSQVGHSSRELFF; DNA: TGTGCCAGCAGCCAAGTGGGACATAGTAGCCGGGAGCTGTTTTTT
size: -; V: TRBV7-3; D: -; length: 12; J: TRBJ2-3; CDR3: CASSPNRDTQYF; DNA: TGTGCCAGCAGCCCGAACAGGGATACGCAGTATTTT
size: -; V: TRBV27; D: -; length: 16; J: TRBJ1-5; CDR3: CASKGLEGERNQPQHF; DNA: TGTGCCAGCAAAGGATTAGAAGGGGAACGAAATCAGCCCCAGCATTTT
size: -; V: TRBV9; D: -; length: 15; J: TRBJ1-4; CDR3: CASTSEGRANEKLFF; DNA: TGTGCCAGCACATCAGAAGGGAGGGCGAATGAAAAACTGTTTTTT
size: -; V: TRBV9; D: TRBD2; length: 15; J: TRBJ2-5; CDR3: CASGGLAGVSETQYF; DNA: TGTGCCAGCGGGGGACTAGCGGGGGTATCCGAGACCCAGTACTTC
size: -; V: TRBV29-1; D: -; length: 15; J: TRBJ2-7; CDR3: CSVIFGHLYPYEQYF; DNA: TGCAGCGTTATCTTCGGACACCTATATCCCTACGAGCAGTACTTC
size: -; V: TRBV11-2; D: -; length: 14; J: TRBJ1-4; CDR3: CASSSRLPSEKLFF; DNA: TGTGCCAGCAGCTCCCGTCTTCCCTCTGAAAAACTGTTTTTT
size: -; V: TRBV12-3/TRBV12-4; D: -; length: 13; J: TRBJ2-1; CDR3: CASSFLRNNEQFF; DNA: TGTGCCAGCAGTTTTCTGCGTAACAATGAGCAGTTCTTC
size: -; V: TRBV18; D: -; length: 12; J: TRBJ2-7; CDR3: CASSSTSYEQYF; DNA: TGTGCCAGCTCGTCGACTAGCTACGAGCAGTACTTC
size: -; V: TRBV19; D: -; length: 12; J: TRBJ1-1; CDR3: CASRRGVTEAFF; DNA: TGTGCCAGCAGACGGGGGGTCACTGAAGCTTTCTTT
size: once; V: TRBV18; D: -; length: 19; J: TRBJ1-1; CDR3: CASTNGSRLGAWLGTEAFF; DNA: TGTGCCAGCACAAACGGATCGAGGTTGGGGGCTTGGTTGGGCACTGAAGCTTTCTTT
size: -; V: TRBV20-1; D: TRBD2; length: 17; J: TRBJ2-1; CDR3: CSASDAGGPYVHNEQFF; DNA: TGCAGTGCTAGTGATGCGGGGGGGCCGTATGTCCACAATGAGCAGTTCTTC
size: -; V: TRBV6-6; D: -; length: 15; J: TRBJ1-5; CDR3: CASRPGLGGNQPQHF; DNA: TGTGCCAGCAGACCTGGCCTAGGCGGCAATCAGCCCCAGCATTTT
size: once; V: TRBV5-1; D: TRBD1; length: 15; J: TRBJ2-7; CDR3: CASSFTGTGTYEQYF; DNA: TGCGCCAGCAGCTTTACCGGGACAGGGACCTACGAGCAGTACTTC
size: -; V: TRBV6-4; D: -; length: 14; J: TRBJ1-5; CDR3: CASPGTAPDQPQHF; DNA: TGTGCCAGCCCGGGAACCGCCCCCGACCAGCCCCAGCATTTT
size: -; V: TRBV3-1/TRBV3-2; D: -; length: 15; J: TRBJ1-1; CDR3: CASSQALLLGAEAFF; DNA: TGTGCCAGCAGCCAAGCCCTCCTATTAGGAGCTGAAGCTTTCTTT
size: -; V: TRBV11-3; D: TRBD1; length: 14; J: TRBJ2-1; CDR3: CASSMTGSNNEQFF; DNA: TGTGCCAGCAGCATGACAGGGTCCAACAATGAGCAGTTCTTC
size: -; V: TRBV6-6; D: -; length: 15; J: TRBJ2-1; CDR3: CASSSGGPPYNEQFF; DNA: TGTGCCAGCAGTTCCGGGGGGCCCCCCTACAATGAGCAGTTCTTC
size: once; V: TRBV3-1/TRBV3-2; D: TRBD1; length: 15; J: TRBJ2-4; CDR3: CASSNRGNRENIQYF; DNA: TGTGCCAGCAGTAACAGGGGGAATAGGGAAAACATTCAGTACTTC
size: -; V: TRBV7-2; D: -; length: 13; J: TRBJ1-2; CDR3: CASSFAERYGYTF; DNA: TGTGCCAGCAGCTTTGCGGAGCGCTATGGCTACACCTTC
size: -; V: TRBV2; D: TRBD2; length: 13; J: TRBJ2-7; CDR3: CASHRTSGGEQYF; DNA: TGTGCCAGTCATAGGACTAGCGGGGGCGAGCAGTACTTC
size: -; V: TRBV19; D: TRBD2; length: 16; J: TRBJ2-3; CDR3: CASGIRGGGNTDTQYF; DNA: TGTGCCAGTGGTATAAGAGGCGGGGGGAACACAGATACGCAGTATTTT
size: -; V: TRBV5-1; D: TRBD1; length: 15; J: TRBJ2-3; CDR3: CASSPGQGATDTQYF; DNA: TGCGCCAGCAGCCCCGGACAGGGAGCCACAGATACGCAGTATTTT